This T cell receptor beta chain was sequenced in a study of spatial heterogeneity in lung cancer. Study details: Alpha-chain detections were consistently fewer than beta-chain detections among the sequences. General study findings and limits: Blood carried ubiquitous expanded tumor TCRs more at resection than follow-up.

V lost 1 base to trimming and J lost 7 bases, with 7 bases between them. Per germline, CDR1 SGHTA and CDR2 FQGNSA. This CDR3 contains 13 residues. Remarks on this clonotype: Its antigen is undetermined.

Single TCR cDNA molecules each had their own unique molecular identifier. In TCRdb, the 5' RACE reads were re-called with MiXCR into one record per CDR3 protein. This sample has under 30,000 distinct CDR3 sequences, with around 4.7% found just once. The time point: sample taken at primary tumor resection. Tumor, nontumor lung or frozen PBMC supplied whole RNA, sequenced without sorting. The sequence derives from a male donor with early-stage non-small cell lung cancer. Source: PBMCs, taken at surgery. This sequence joins TRBV7-2 and TRBJ2-2; D is undetermined. CDR3 coding DNA: TGTGCCAGCAGCTTAGTCGCCGGCGGGGAGCTGTTTTTT. Protein: CASSLVAGGELFF.